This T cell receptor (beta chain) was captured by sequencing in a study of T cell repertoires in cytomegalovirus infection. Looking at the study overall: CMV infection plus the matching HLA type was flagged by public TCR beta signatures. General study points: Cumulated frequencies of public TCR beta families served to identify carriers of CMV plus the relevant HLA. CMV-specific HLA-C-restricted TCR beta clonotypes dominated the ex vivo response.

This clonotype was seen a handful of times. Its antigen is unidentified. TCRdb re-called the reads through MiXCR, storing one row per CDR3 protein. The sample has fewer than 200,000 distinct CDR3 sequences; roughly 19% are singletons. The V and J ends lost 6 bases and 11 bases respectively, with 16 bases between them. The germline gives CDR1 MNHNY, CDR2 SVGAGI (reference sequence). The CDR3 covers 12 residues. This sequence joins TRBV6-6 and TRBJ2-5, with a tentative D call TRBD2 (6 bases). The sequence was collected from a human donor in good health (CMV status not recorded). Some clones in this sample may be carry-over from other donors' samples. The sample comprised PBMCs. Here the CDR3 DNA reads TGTGCCAGCAGCCCCCGGCGGGACTTGCAGTACTTC. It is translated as CASSPRRDLQYF.